These 3 T cell receptor beta chains were sequenced from one sample in a study of shared clonotypes between healthy human individuals. TCRdb's table, derived via immunoSEQ multiplex PCR, lists solely in-frame clones and lacks some. Found here are some 2,400,000 clones, nearly 97% of them singletons; the top ten hold roughly 0.13%. The sequencing sample was made of naive CD4+ T cells sorted from blood. Subset denoted: CD45RA+ positively selected. The receptors derive from a young man in good health.

The chain carries TRBV4-1 and TRBJ2-7; 7 nucleotides match TRBD1. CDR1 and CDR2 (germline): MGHRA, YSYEKL. The CDR3 covers 16 residues. J was trimmed by 1 base and V by 0 bases; bases with no gene match: 6. The CDR3 loop reads CASSQDADRRSYEQYF. The CDR3 DNA reads as TGCGCCAGCAGCCAAGACGCGGACAGGAGGTCCTACGAGCAGTACTTC.

This sequence joins TRBV9 and TRBJ2-1; TRBD2 matches 8 bases. There are 17 residues in the CDR3. CDR1 SGDLS and CDR2 YYNGEE come from the germline V gene. Germline trimming cut 0 bases from V and 6 bases from J; bases unmatched to any gene: 11. The CDR3, as DNA: TGTGCCAGCAGCGTAGGAGGTCCGGGACTAGGGGGCAATGAGCAGTTCTTC. Amino acids: CASSVGGPGLGGNEQFF.

The chain carries TRBV16 and TRBJ1-6; D gene unclear. The CDR3 totals 15 residues. Germline CDR1 is KGHSY and CDR2 is FQNENV. The ends were cut back, 3 bases at V and 9 bases at J, with 15 bases in the middle. This CDR3 reads CASSQPRVLTSPLHF. Here the CDR3 DNA reads TGTGCCAGCAGCCAGCCAAGGGTATTAACTTCACCCCTCCACTTT.